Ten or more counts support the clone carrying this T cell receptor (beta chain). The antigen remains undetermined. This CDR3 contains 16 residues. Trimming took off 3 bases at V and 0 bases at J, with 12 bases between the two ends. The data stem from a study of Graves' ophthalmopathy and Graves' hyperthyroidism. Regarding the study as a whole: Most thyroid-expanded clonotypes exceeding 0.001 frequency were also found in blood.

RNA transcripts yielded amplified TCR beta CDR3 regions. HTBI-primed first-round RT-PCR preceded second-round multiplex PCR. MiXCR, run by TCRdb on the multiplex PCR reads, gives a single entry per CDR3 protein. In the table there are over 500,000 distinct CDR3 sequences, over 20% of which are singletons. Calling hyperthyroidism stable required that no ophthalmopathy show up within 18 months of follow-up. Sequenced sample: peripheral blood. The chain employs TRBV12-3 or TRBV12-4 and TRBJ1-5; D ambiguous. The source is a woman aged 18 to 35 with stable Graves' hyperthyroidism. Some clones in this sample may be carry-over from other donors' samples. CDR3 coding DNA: TGTGCCAGCAGTTTCCCCTCCTTAGATAGCAATCAGCCCCAGCATTTT. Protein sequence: CASSFPSLDSNQPQHF.